This T cell receptor (beta chain) originates from a study of Graves' ophthalmopathy and Graves' hyperthyroidism. This clonotype was recorded many times. Its target is unknown. Patients were diagnosed from clinical symptoms, serum thyroxine, TRAb, thyroid ultrasound and orbital computed tomography. Isolation of PBMCs was performed using over 8 ml of fresh peripheral blood. Germline assignment: CDR1 MGHRA and CDR2 YSYEKL. CDR3 length: 14 amino acids. Trimming removed 2 bases at V and 6 bases at J, with 11 bases between. General study points: Separation of ophthalmopathy from stable hyperthyroidism was achieved by a 13-signature model, at about 91% sensitivity and around 81% specificity.

The sequenced template was RNA, covering the TCR beta CDR3 region. The authors performed first-round RT-PCR with HTBI primers and then a second-round multiplex PCR. TCRdb processed the multiplex PCR reads anew with MiXCR; each CDR3 protein has one entry. The sample shows 300,000 or so distinct CDR3 sequences, about a sixth of them seen only once. The material sequenced was peripheral blood. The source of this sequence is an adult man with Graves' ophthalmopathy. The genes are TRBV4-1 and TRBJ1-5; D gene unclear. CDR3 in amino acids: CASSQSNRLQPQHF. The DNA of the CDR3 is TGCGCCAGCAGCCAATCGAACAGACTTCAGCCCCAGCATTTT.